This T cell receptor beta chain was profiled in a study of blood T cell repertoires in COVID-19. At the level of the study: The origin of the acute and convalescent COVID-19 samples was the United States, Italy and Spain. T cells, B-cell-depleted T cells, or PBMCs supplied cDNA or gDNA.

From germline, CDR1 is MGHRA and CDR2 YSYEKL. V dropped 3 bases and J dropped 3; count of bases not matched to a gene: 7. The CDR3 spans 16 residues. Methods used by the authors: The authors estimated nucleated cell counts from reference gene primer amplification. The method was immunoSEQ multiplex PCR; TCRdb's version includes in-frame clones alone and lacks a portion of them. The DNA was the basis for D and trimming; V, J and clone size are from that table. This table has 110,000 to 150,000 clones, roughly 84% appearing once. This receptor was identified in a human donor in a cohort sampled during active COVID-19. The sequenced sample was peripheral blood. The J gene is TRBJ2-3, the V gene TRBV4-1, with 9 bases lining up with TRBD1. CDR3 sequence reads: CASSHYGQGRTDTQYF. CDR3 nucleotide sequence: TGCGCCAGCAGCCATTATGGACAGGGGCGGACAGATACGCAGTATTTT.